This entry lists 16 T cell receptor beta chains sequenced from one sample in a study of blood T cell repertoires in COVID-19. The method was immunoSEQ multiplex PCR; TCRdb's version includes in-frame clones alone and lacks a portion of them. The data show some 33,000 clones, about 88% seen once. The sequencing input was peripheral blood. The source of these receptors is a human donor in a cohort sampled during active COVID-19.

The V and J genes are TRBV12-3 or TRBV12-4 and TRBJ1-4; no clear D gene. The CDR3 contains 12 residues. Trimming removed 5 bases at V and 3 bases at J, with 4 bases between. CDR3 bases: TGTGCCAGCAGTCCATCTAATGAAAAACTGTTTTTT. Amino acid sequence: CASSPSNEKLFF.

V usage is TRBV4-1 and J usage is TRBJ2-7, with D tentatively TRBD1 (7 bases). Germline V lookup: CDR1 MGHRA, CDR2 YSYEKL. Trimming stripped 3 bases from V and 7 bases from J, with 16 bases between. The CDR3 consists of 14 residues. CDR3 nucleotide sequence: TGCGCCAGCAGCCAGGGCGGGACAGTGGGAGAGCAGTACTTC. As protein: CASSQGGTVGEQYF.

The chain recombines TRBV2 with TRBJ2-1, with a weak D call TRBD2 (7 bases). Trimming took off 5 bases at V and 8 bases at J, with 10 bases between the two ends. Germline CDR1 and CDR2: SNHLY and FYNNEI. The CDR3 is 12 residues long. The CDR3 bases are TGTGCCAGCAGTAGGGGGAGGGATGAGCAGTTCTTC. It encodes CASSRGRDEQFF.

The rearrangement uses TRBV5-1 and TRBJ1-4; no definite D call. Between the trimmed V and J ends, which lost 0 bases and 8 bases, there was a span of 11 bases. The CDR3 runs 14 residues. Germline V CDR1 and CDR2: SGHRS, YFSETQ. The CDR3 protein is CASSLGAGPEKLFF. The CDR3 coding sequence is TGCGCCAGCAGCTTGGGAGCGGGTCCCGAAAAACTGTTTTTT.

The gene calls are TRBV5-1 and TRBJ2-5, with D possibly matching TRBD2 (6 bases). Germline V gene sequence: CDR1 SGHRS, CDR2 YFSETQ. This CDR3 is built from 17 residues. V lost 0 bases, J lost 5 bases, and 20 bases lay in between. Here the CDR3 reads CASSLGRGAPVRETQYF. For the CDR3, the DNA is TGCGCCAGCAGCTTGGGGCGCGGGGCTCCAGTTAGGGAGACCCAGTACTTC.

J is TRBJ2-2 and V is TRBV19; 9 nucleotides match TRBD2. V lost 6 bases, J lost 4 bases, and 9 bases stayed unmatched. The germline CDR1 and CDR2 sequences are LNHDA and SQIVND (reference sequence). The CDR3 has 16 amino acids. CDR3: CASRWDSGGGTGELFF. The CDR3 coding sequence is TGTGCCAGTAGGTGGGATAGCGGGGGAGGCACCGGGGAGCTGTTTTTT.

This sequence joins TRBV6-7 and TRBJ2-4; no clear D gene. TRBV6-7 is given ORF status, its function remaining uncertain. The CDR3 is 16 amino acids. V gave up 0 bases and J gave up 1 base, with 10 bases separating them. CDR3 sequence (DNA): TGTGCCAGCAGTTACTCTCGGGTCCCGGCCAAAAACATTCAGTACTTC. Protein sequence: CASSYSRVPAKNIQYF.

This chain links TRBV19 with TRBJ1-1; a weak D match, TRBD1 (5 bases). Germline loops: CDR1 LNHDA, CDR2 SQIVND (reference sequence). The germline V and J ends were trimmed by 9 bases and 1 base, with 18 bases remaining between them. This CDR3 region has 15 residues. The CDR3 sequence: CASRRGPGGNTEAFF. CDR3 nucleotides: TGTGCCAGCCGAAGGGGTCCGGGTGGGAACACTGAAGCTTTCTTT.

As for this clone: The sample contains more than one DNA sequence encoding this CDR3. This rearrangement joins TRBV9 to TRBJ2-1; TRBD1 matches 7 bases. The V gene end was trimmed by 0 bases and the J gene end by 1 base; junction bases not matched to a gene: 4. Germline CDR1 is SGDLS and CDR2 is YYNGEE. This CDR3 comprises 16 residues. The chain's CDR3 is CASSVEGRGSYNEQFF. The CDR3 DNA is TGTGCCAGCAGCGTAGAGGGCAGGGGGTCCTACAATGAGCAGTTCTTC.

The gene calls are TRBV29-1 and TRBJ1-1; 7 bases are shared with TRBD1. V was clipped by 7 bases and J by 1 base; unmatched bases: 6. The CDR3 covers 13 residues. Germline V gene data show CDR1 as SQVTM and CDR2 as ANQGSEA. CDR3 sequence: CSAGRQGNTEAFF. The CDR3 DNA is TGCAGCGCCGGTAGACAGGGGAACACTGAAGCTTTCTTT.

The chain has TRBV20-1 and TRBJ2-7, with D possibly matching TRBD2 (7 bases). The CDR3 is 15 residues long. Per germline, CDR1 DFQATT and CDR2 SNEGSKA (reference sequence). The V end lost 3 bases, the J end lost 0 bases, and 15 bases lay between the germline ends. CDR3 protein: CSASRAGASSYEQYF. The CDR3 bases are TGCAGTGCTAGTCGGGCGGGGGCAAGCTCCTACGAGCAGTACTTC.

CDR3 bases: TGTGCCAGCAGCATGGGACAGGGGGTCGGGGAGACCCAGTACTTC. This sequence encodes CASSMGQGVGETQYF. The chain combines TRBV11-2 with TRBJ2-5; TRBD1 aligns across 11 bases. The CDR3 runs to 15 residues. Looked up from germline, CDR1 is SGHAT and CDR2 is FQNNGV. V shed 5 bases and J 5 bases; nucleotides not matched to a gene: 7.

The V call is TRBV18, the J call TRBJ2-3, with D hard to call. CDR1 is KGHSH and CDR2 is LQKENI in the germline V gene. The CDR3 sequence is 15 residues long. Trimming removed 2 bases at V and 0 bases at J, with 9 bases between. The CDR3 bases are TGTGCCAGCTCACCATGGGCCACTAGCACAGATACGCAGTATTTT. Translation: CASSPWATSTDTQYF.

The chain uses TRBV5-4 and TRBJ2-3; 8 nucleotides agree with TRBD2. The CDR3 spans 11 residues. Germline CDR1 is SGHNT and CDR2 is YYREEE (reference sequence). V was clipped by 4 bases and J by 9 bases; unmatched bases: 1. The CDR3, as DNA: TGTGCCAGCAGCCCGGGGGGGACGCAGTATTTT. Protein sequence: CASSPGGTQYF. The variable domain in full, with the rest retrieved from reference TRBV5-4 and TRBJ2-3, is ETGVTQSPTHLIKTRGQQVTLRCSSQSGHNTVSWYQQALGQGPQFIFQYYREEENGRGNFPPRFSGLQFPNYSSELNVNALELDDSALYLCASSPGGTQYFGPGTRLTVL.

This chain joins TRBV14 and TRBJ1-6; maybe TRBD1 (5 bases). V lost 3 bases and J 9 bases, leaving 12 bases between the germline ends. Germline V gene sequence: CDR1 SGHDN, CDR2 FVKESK. The CDR3 has 14 amino acids. The CDR3 DNA reads TGTGCCAGCAGCCATCGACGGGGGAGTTCACCCCTCCACTTT. Protein: CASSHRRGSSPLHF.

The chain carries TRBV14 and TRBJ2-3; 10 nucleotides match TRBD2. J gave up 6 bases and V 1 base, and 7 bases lay outside the gene matches. The CDR3 length is 16 residues. Germline loops: CDR1 SGHDN, CDR2 FVKESK. The CDR3 reads CASSQGSGGGSDTQYF. CDR3 nucleotide sequence: TGTGCCAGCAGCCAAGGGAGCGGGGGGGGCTCGGATACGCAGTATTTT.